A selection of T cell receptor beta chains follows, all from one sample in a study of T cell repertoires in cytomegalovirus infection. TCRdb re-called the reads through MiXCR, storing one row per CDR3 protein. This sample has approximately 470,000 distinct CDR3 sequences, with more than 40% found just once. No antigen is known for these receptors. The specimen comprised cultured PBMCs, sampled from culture after CMV antigen stimulation. The source of these receptors is a human donor in good health (CMV status not recorded). Some clones in this sample may be carry-over from other donors' samples. CDR3s include the opening cysteine and the closing phenylalanine or tryptophan. The D gene is left open where the match is weak. Clone size appears in some rows only: once, few, many, or a class for an expanded clone.

v_gene: TRBV7-8; abundance: few; d_gene: TRBD2; j_gene: TRBJ2-3; CDR3nt: TGTGCCAGCAGGCGTACCGGGACTAGAGACCTTGATACGCAGTATTTT; CDR3aa: CASRRTGTRDLDTQYF
v_gene: TRBV4-3; abundance: few; d_gene: TRBD2; j_gene: TRBJ2-7; CDR3nt: TGCGCCAGCAGCACCGGGACTAGCGGTTATTACGAGCAGTACTTC; CDR3aa: CASSTGTSGYYEQYF
v_gene: TRBV7-2; abundance: -; d_gene: -; j_gene: TRBJ2-1; CDR3nt: TGTGCCAGCAGCCCGTGGGGGAGGAATGAGCAGTTCTTC; CDR3aa: CASSPWGRNEQFF
v_gene: TRBV7-6; abundance: -; d_gene: TRBD2; j_gene: TRBJ2-3; CDR3nt: TGTGCCAGCAGCTTAACCAGCGGGGGTCCAGATACGCAGTATTTT; CDR3aa: CASSLTSGGPDTQYF
v_gene: TRBV7-4; abundance: -; d_gene: TRBD1; j_gene: TRBJ1-4; CDR3nt: TGTGCCAGCAGCCCCAGAGGACAGGGAAATGAAAAACTGTTTTTT; CDR3aa: CASSPRGQGNEKLFF
v_gene: TRBV12-3/TRBV12-4; abundance: once; d_gene: -; j_gene: TRBJ1-2; CDR3nt: TGTGCCAGCAGTTTAGCAGTTCTTAACTATGGCTACACCTTC; CDR3aa: CASSLAVLNYGYTF
v_gene: TRBV6-1; abundance: -; d_gene: -; j_gene: TRBJ1-1; CDR3nt: TGTGCCAGCAATCGGGGGACCCGGGAAGGCACTGAAGCTTTCTTT; CDR3aa: CASNRGTREGTEAFF
v_gene: TRBV7-2; abundance: once; d_gene: -; j_gene: TRBJ1-2; CDR3nt: TGTGCCAGCAGCTTTGATATATCTAACTATGGCTACACCTTC; CDR3aa: CASSFDISNYGYTF
v_gene: TRBV2; abundance: -; d_gene: -; j_gene: TRBJ1-1; CDR3nt: TGTGCCAGCAGGAGGGACACCGGAAGGAACACTGAAGCTTTCTTT; CDR3aa: CASRRDTGRNTEAFF
v_gene: TRBV7-6; abundance: few; d_gene: TRBD2; j_gene: TRBJ2-1; CDR3nt: TGTGCCAGCAGCTTTCCCACCGGGACTAGCCCTACCAATGAGCAGTTCTTC; CDR3aa: CASSFPTGTSPTNEQFF
v_gene: TRBV10-3; abundance: -; d_gene: TRBD2; j_gene: TRBJ2-1; CDR3nt: TGTGCCATCAGTGACCTCGGGACTAGCGGGGAGTACAATGAGCAGTTCTTC; CDR3aa: CAISDLGTSGEYNEQFF
v_gene: TRBV20-1; abundance: -; d_gene: TRBD2; j_gene: TRBJ2-1; CDR3nt: TGCAGTGCTAGGTCACTAGCGGGAATAACCAATGAGCAGTTCTTC; CDR3aa: CSARSLAGITNEQFF
v_gene: TRBV29-1; abundance: -; d_gene: -; j_gene: TRBJ2-7; CDR3nt: TGCAGCGTTGTAGTCGGGGGCAACGAGCAGTACTTC; CDR3aa: CSVVVGGNEQYF
v_gene: TRBV29-1; abundance: -; d_gene: -; j_gene: TRBJ2-5; CDR3nt: TGCAGCGTTGAAGAAGGTTACGGCCTGGGGGCCCAAGAGACCCAGTACTTC; CDR3aa: CSVEEGYGLGAQETQYF
v_gene: TRBV7-2; abundance: -; d_gene: -; j_gene: TRBJ2-7; CDR3nt: TGTGCCAGCAGCTTAAATCCTAGGGCAGGGGGGGAGCAGTACTTC; CDR3aa: CASSLNPRAGGEQYF
v_gene: TRBV27; abundance: -; d_gene: TRBD2; j_gene: TRBJ2-5; CDR3nt: TGTGCCAGCAGTCCCGTGTCGGGAGGGCAAGAGACCCAGTACTTC; CDR3aa: CASSPVSGGQETQYF
v_gene: TRBV7-2; abundance: -; d_gene: -; j_gene: TRBJ2-6; CDR3nt: TGTGCCAGCACCTCCCCAGGGTTAGCAGGGGCCAACGTCCTGACTTTC; CDR3aa: CASTSPGLAGANVLTF
v_gene: TRBV6-2/TRBV6-3; abundance: -; d_gene: -; j_gene: TRBJ1-1; CDR3nt: TGTGCCAGCAGTTATCGGGCAGGGGTGAGCACTGAAGCTTTCTTT; CDR3aa: CASSYRAGVSTEAFF
v_gene: TRBV7-2; abundance: few; d_gene: TRBD2; j_gene: TRBJ2-1; CDR3nt: TGTGCCAGCAGCTCCCCCGCAGGGACGGCGGGACTAGGGGGTGAGCAGTTCTTC; CDR3aa: CASSSPAGTAGLGGEQFF
v_gene: TRBV12-3/TRBV12-4; abundance: few; d_gene: TRBD1; j_gene: TRBJ1-6; CDR3nt: TGTGCCAGCAGTTTAGCAGGGACAGCTAATTCACCCCTCCACTTT; CDR3aa: CASSLAGTANSPLHF
v_gene: TRBV2; abundance: -; d_gene: TRBD1; j_gene: TRBJ1-5; CDR3nt: TGTGCCAGCAGCCGAGGGACAGCTAGCAATCAGCCCCAGCATTTT; CDR3aa: CASSRGTASNQPQHF
v_gene: TRBV6-1; abundance: -; d_gene: -; j_gene: TRBJ2-7; CDR3nt: TGTGCCAGCAGTCAAACGGGCACATACTACGAGCAGTACTTC; CDR3aa: CASSQTGTYYEQYF
v_gene: TRBV6-2/TRBV6-3; abundance: -; d_gene: -; j_gene: TRBJ1-3; CDR3nt: TGTGCCAGCAGTTACTCGACGTACAGGGCCGGGCCCTCTGGAAACACCATATATTTT; CDR3aa: CASSYSTYRAGPSGNTIYF
v_gene: TRBV7-6; abundance: -; d_gene: -; j_gene: TRBJ1-4; CDR3nt: TGTGCCAGCAGCTTAAGTCCTGACAGTACCCTACCAGCTAATGAAAAACTGTTTTTT; CDR3aa: CASSLSPDSTLPANEKLFF
v_gene: TRBV7-2; abundance: -; d_gene: -; j_gene: TRBJ2-1; CDR3nt: TGTGCCAGCAGCGCACATTCGGGGGGCCTAACAGGGGAGCAGTTCTTC; CDR3aa: CASSAHSGGLTGEQFF
v_gene: TRBV7-9; abundance: few; d_gene: -; j_gene: TRBJ1-4; CDR3nt: TGTGCCAGCAGCTATACTCCGGCTCTTAATGAAAAACTGTTTTTT; CDR3aa: CASSYTPALNEKLFF
v_gene: TRBV6-1; abundance: few; d_gene: TRBD1; j_gene: TRBJ2-1; CDR3nt: TGTGCCAGCAGTGAAGAAGACAGGGGATCCTACAATGAGCAGTTCTTC; CDR3aa: CASSEEDRGSYNEQFF
v_gene: TRBV12-3/TRBV12-4; abundance: few; d_gene: TRBD1; j_gene: TRBJ1-3; CDR3nt: TGTGCCAGCAGTTCCTATACAGGGGGAAGAAACACCATATATTTT; CDR3aa: CASSSYTGGRNTIYF
v_gene: TRBV2; abundance: -; d_gene: TRBD2; j_gene: TRBJ2-1; CDR3nt: TGTGCCAGCAGCGGACTAGCGGGGGGGAATGAGCAGTTCTTC; CDR3aa: CASSGLAGGNEQFF
v_gene: TRBV7-6; abundance: -; d_gene: -; j_gene: TRBJ2-5; CDR3nt: TGTGCCAGCAGCTTAGCGGAGCGGGAGACCCAGTACTTC; CDR3aa: CASSLAERETQYF
v_gene: TRBV20-1; abundance: few; d_gene: TRBD1; j_gene: TRBJ2-7; CDR3nt: TGCAGTGCTATTGCAGGGGGCTCCTACGAGCAGTACTTC; CDR3aa: CSAIAGGSYEQYF
v_gene: TRBV6-2/TRBV6-3; abundance: -; d_gene: -; j_gene: TRBJ2-5; CDR3nt: TGTGCCAGCAGGGGGGGCAGACTTGAGACCCAGTACTTC; CDR3aa: CASRGGRLETQYF
v_gene: TRBV7-6; abundance: -; d_gene: TRBD2; j_gene: TRBJ2-2; CDR3nt: TGTGCCAGCAGCCCGTCGACTAGCATAACTGGGGAGCTGTTTTTT; CDR3aa: CASSPSTSITGELFF
v_gene: TRBV7-9; abundance: few; d_gene: TRBD1; j_gene: TRBJ1-6; CDR3nt: TGTGCCAGCCTACCTCAGCGGGCCGGGACAGGGTTGTCCTATAATTCACCCCTCCACTTT; CDR3aa: CASLPQRAGTGLSYNSPLHF
v_gene: TRBV20-1; abundance: -; d_gene: -; j_gene: TRBJ2-1; CDR3nt: TGCAGTGCTTGCGACCGCTCCTACAATGAGCAGTTCTTC; CDR3aa: CSACDRSYNEQFF
v_gene: TRBV13; abundance: -; d_gene: -; j_gene: TRBJ2-1; CDR3nt: TGCGCCAGCAGCTGGGGGGCTAGCTGGCGGAATGAGCAGTTCTTC; CDR3aa: CASSWGASWRNEQFF
v_gene: TRBV6-2/TRBV6-3; abundance: -; d_gene: -; j_gene: TRBJ2-7; CDR3nt: TGTGCCAGCAACGATCCGGGCTCCTACGAGCAGTACTTC; CDR3aa: CASNDPGSYEQYF